These 22 T cell receptor beta chains originate from one sample sequenced in a study of cytomegalovirus exposure and HLA in healthy donors. A multiplex PCR was run with 60 Vbeta primers and 13 Jbeta primers. Profiling relied on immunoSEQ multiplex PCR, and the TCRdb table lists in-frame clones only, not all of them. Of 110,000 to 150,000 clones in the sample, approximately 77% were seen once. Sequencing was done on a sample of PBMCs. The receptors come from a woman aged 45-65 years in good health and CMV-seronegative.

V gene TRBV10-1 combines with J gene TRBJ2-3, with 9 bases fitting TRBD2. This CDR3 contains 16 residues. Germline-derived CDR1 and CDR2 are WNHNN and SYGVQD (reference sequence). The J segment lost 2 bases and the V segment lost 3 bases, leaving 6 bases of the junction unmatched. CDR3 in DNA: TGCGCCAGCAGTGAACAACCTAGCGGGACCACAGATACGCAGTATTTT. Protein: CASSEQPSGTTDTQYF.

This chain joins TRBV27 and TRBJ2-1; D perhaps matches TRBD1 (5 bases). Germline V lookup: CDR1 MNHEY, CDR2 SMNVEV (reference sequence). The CDR3 has 14 amino acids. The ends were cut back, 8 bases at V and 0 bases at J, with 11 bases in the middle. The CDR3 protein is CASGREPSYNEQFF. CDR3 coding DNA: TGTGCCAGCGGCAGGGAACCCTCCTACAATGAGCAGTTCTTC.

The chain links TRBV7-2 to TRBJ1-3; D may be TRBD1 (6 bases). The CDR3 contains 19 residues. V was trimmed by 1 base and J by 2 bases, leaving 21 bases between them. Germline CDR1 is SGHTA and CDR2 is FQGNSA. For the CDR3, the DNA is TGTGCCAGCAGCTTAGAGGCAGGGGCAGGTTTGAGGCCTGGAAACACCATATATTTT. Its protein product is CASSLEAGAGLRPGNTIYF.

The chain combines TRBV14 with TRBJ2-5, with TRBD2 matching over 7 bases. With 2 bases clipped from V and 5 bases from J, the junction kept 8 bases outside the gene matches. There are 15 residues in the CDR3. Germline V gene data show CDR1 as SGHDN and CDR2 as FVKESK. CDR3 sequence: CASSQLGLLSETQYF. The CDR3 DNA sequence: TGTGCCAGCAGCCAACTGGGACTACTCTCCGAGACCCAGTACTTC.

The rearrangement uses TRBV2 and TRBJ2-1; 9 nucleotides align to TRBD1. The J segment lost 0 bases and the V segment lost 6 bases, leaving 3 bases of the junction unmatched. The length of the CDR3 is 15 residues. Germline values: CDR1 SNHLY, CDR2 FYNNEI. The CDR3 DNA reads as TGTGCCAGCAGGGTGGGACAGGGCTCCTACAATGAGCAGTTCTTC. This codes for CASRVGQGSYNEQFF.

The V and J genes are TRBV5-1 and TRBJ2-5, with a weak D call TRBD2 (7 bases). V lost 4 bases and J 5 bases, leaving 18 bases between the germline ends. This CDR3 has 15 residues. CDR1 is SGHRS, CDR2 YFSETQ, per germline. The CDR3 reads CASSPGGYRAETQYF. DNA of the CDR3: TGCGCCAGCAGCCCCGGGGGGTACAGGGCGGAGACCCAGTACTTC.

The chain couples TRBV6-5 to TRBJ1-6; no clear D gene. V was trimmed by 4 bases and J by 7 bases, leaving 8 bases between them. The V gene's germline CDR1 is MNHEY and CDR2 SVGAGI. CDR3 length equals 13 residues. The CDR3 sequence: CASSSVVNSPLHF. The CDR3, as DNA: TGTGCCAGCAGTTCCGTTGTCAATTCACCCCTCCACTTT.

The J gene is TRBJ1-2, the V gene TRBV5-1; perhaps TRBD1 as D (5 bases). Looked up from germline, CDR1 is SGHRS and CDR2 is YFSETQ. The CDR3 has 16 residues. V was clipped by 5 bases and J by 0 bases, with 17 bases between them. CDR3 residues: CASRRSYDSPNYGYTF. Written as DNA, the CDR3 is TGCGCCAGCAGGCGATCCTATGACAGTCCTAACTATGGCTACACCTTC.

The chain employs TRBV7-8 and TRBJ2-7, with 8 bases lining up with TRBD1. Germline-derived CDR1 and CDR2 are SGHVS and FQNEAQ. V was clipped by 5 bases and J by 6 bases; unmatched bases: 3. This CDR3 is 12 amino acids long. The DNA for the CDR3 is TGTGCCAGCAGCCTACAGGGGGGCGAGCAGTACTTC. Translated: CASSLQGGEQYF.

The chain uses TRBV18 and TRBJ2-2; tentative D call: TRBD2 (5 bases). Germline-derived CDR1 and CDR2 are KGHSH and LQKENI. Trimming removed 6 bases from V and 1 base from J, with 6 bases in between. CDR3 length: 13 residues. The CDR3 protein is CASSSGNTGELFF. DNA for the CDR3: TGTGCCAGCTCGAGCGGGAACACCGGGGAGCTGTTTTTT.

CDR3 amino acids: CASSRDSVNTEAFF. DNA of the CDR3: TGTGCCAGTAGTAGGGACAGCGTAAACACTGAAGCTTTCTTT. The chain recombines TRBV19 with TRBJ1-1; 7 nucleotides align to TRBD1. Germline V gives CDR1 LNHDA, CDR2 SQIVND (reference sequence). The J segment lost 2 bases and the V segment lost 4 bases, leaving 4 bases of the junction unmatched. This CDR3 region has 14 residues.

This chain uses TRBV5-6 with TRBJ2-5; TRBD2 is a possible D gene (6 bases). This CDR3 contains 15 residues. Trimming removed 1 base at V and 7 bases at J, with 17 bases between. CDR1 and CDR2 from the germline V gene are SGHDT and YYEEEE. The chain's CDR3 is CASSLSTRDSRTQYF. The DNA of the CDR3 is TGTGCCAGCAGCTTGTCCACCCGGGACTCTCGGACCCAGTACTTC.

The V gene is TRBV15, the J gene TRBJ1-4; no firm D call. In germline, CDR1 is LNHNV, CDR2 YYDKDF (reference sequence). There are 14 residues in the CDR3. V lost 0 bases and J 3 bases, leaving 5 bases between the germline ends. The CDR3 is CATSRDQANEKLFF. Here the CDR3 DNA reads TGTGCCACCAGCAGAGATCAGGCTAATGAAAAACTGTTTTTT.

This clone has a handful of counts. The chain links TRBV2 to TRBJ2-3, with 7 bases matching TRBD1. The CDR3 contains 14 residues. Trimming took 4 bases from V and 4 from J; bases not matched to a gene: 5. Germline CDR1 SNHLY, CDR2 FYNNEI. CDR3 in amino acids: CASSVQGFADTQYF. CDR3 nucleotides: TGTGCCAGCAGTGTACAGGGGTTTGCAGATACGCAGTATTTT.

This rearrangement joins TRBV14 to TRBJ1-1, with unresolved D. This CDR3 is built from 13 residues. Germline V gene lookup returns CDR1 SGHDN and CDR2 FVKESK. V lost 2 bases and J lost 2, with 6 bases in between. The CDR3 bases are TGTGCCAGCAGCCAAACAAGAAACACTGAAGCTTTCTTT. This translates into CASSQTRNTEAFF.

The chain recombines TRBV7-8 with TRBJ2-1, with D tentatively TRBD1 (5 bases). Looked up from germline, CDR1 is SGHVS and CDR2 is FQNEAQ. The CDR3 consists of 11 residues. With 1 base removed from V and 10 bases from J, the gap between germline ends came to 5 bases. This chain's CDR3 is CASSLGTEQFF. In nucleotides, the CDR3 is TGTGCCAGCAGCTTAGGGACAGAGCAGTTCTTC.

The DNA for the CDR3 is TGCGCCAGCAGTGAGACAGCCCTACGACCCGGGGAGCTGTTTTTT. Encoded protein: CASSETALRPGELFF. The genes are TRBV10-2 and TRBJ2-2; D is unresolved. The V end was cut by 2 bases, the J end by 6 bases, with 13 bases between. The CDR3 length is 15 residues. CDR1 and CDR2 (germline): WSHSY, SAAADI.

The rearrangement joins TRBV11-2 to TRBJ1-3, with D possibly TRBD1 on 6 matching bases. The ends were cut back, 5 bases at V and 0 bases at J, with 14 bases in the middle. The CDR3 length is 16 residues. Germline CDR1 SGHAT, CDR2 FQNNGV. The DNA of the CDR3 is TGTGCCAGCAGCCTCAACTTGGGGGCCTCTGGAAACACCATATATTTT. Protein: CASSLNLGASGNTIYF.

The chain carries TRBV5-4 and TRBJ1-3, with 10 bases lining up with TRBD1. The ends lost 2 bases at V and 2 bases at J; junction bases unmatched: 1. Germline-derived CDR1 and CDR2 are SGHNT and YYREEE (reference sequence). The CDR3 has 15 residues. CDR3 sequence reads: CASSLGTGAGNTIYF. CDR3 nucleotide sequence: TGTGCCAGCAGCTTAGGGACAGGGGCTGGAAACACCATATATTTT.

This chain links TRBV5-3 with TRBJ1-1, with D unresolved. TRBV5-3 is known as an ORF, though its function is uncertain. This CDR3 region has 13 residues. Trimming removed 4 bases at V and 1 base at J, with 8 bases between. DNA for the CDR3: TGTGCCAGAAGCCTTAGACAGAACACTGAAGCTTTCTTT. It is translated as CARSLRQNTEAFF.

The gene calls are TRBV4-2 and TRBJ2-2, with D possibly matching TRBD2 (6 bases). Germline CDR1 LGHNA, CDR2 YNFKEQ. The CDR3 totals 16 residues. The V gene lost 4 bases and the J gene lost 8 bases, with 20 bases spanning the gap. The CDR3 loop reads CASSLGSGGVRGELFF. For the CDR3, the DNA is TGTGCCAGCAGCCTAGGGAGTGGCGGGGTCAGGGGGGAGCTGTTTTTT.

J is TRBJ1-2 and V is TRBV11-2; 7 bases fit TRBD1. Germline values: CDR1 SGHAT, CDR2 FQNNGV. V was pared by 6 bases and J by 4 bases, with 11 bases of the junction left unmatched. The CDR3 extends over 15 amino acids. In DNA, the CDR3 is TGTGCCAGCAGGACGACAGGGTTGACTTCCTATGGCTACACCTTC. Translating gives CASRTTGLTSYGYTF. Supplemented by reference TRBV11-2 and TRBJ1-2, the full variable domain reads EAGVAQSPRYKIIEKRQSVAFWCNPISGHATLYWYQQILGQGPKLLIQFQNNGVVDDSQLPKDRFSAERLKGVDSTLKIQPAKLEDSAVYLCASRTTGLTSYGYTFGSGTRLTVV.